This T cell receptor (beta chain) was obtained from a study of T cell responses to AZD1222 COVID-19 vaccine. Sequencing was performed with immunoSEQ multiplex PCR; in TCRdb, only in-frame clones are kept and a portion is missing. The sample has roughly 91,000 clones; 90% are singletons. V dropped 7 bases and J dropped 0 bases, with 16 bases sitting between them. The CDR3 runs 14 residues. CDR1 is SQVTM and CDR2 is ANQGSEA in the germline V gene. The material was peripheral blood, obtained on day 0 of AZD1222 vaccination. The sequence was collected from an adult in good health. The chain combines TRBV29-1 with TRBJ2-7, with D maybe TRBD1 (6 bases). CDR3 sequence: CSAVVGTPSYEQYF. CDR3 nucleotide sequence: TGCAGCGCCGTAGTGGGGACACCCTCCTACGAGCAGTACTTC.